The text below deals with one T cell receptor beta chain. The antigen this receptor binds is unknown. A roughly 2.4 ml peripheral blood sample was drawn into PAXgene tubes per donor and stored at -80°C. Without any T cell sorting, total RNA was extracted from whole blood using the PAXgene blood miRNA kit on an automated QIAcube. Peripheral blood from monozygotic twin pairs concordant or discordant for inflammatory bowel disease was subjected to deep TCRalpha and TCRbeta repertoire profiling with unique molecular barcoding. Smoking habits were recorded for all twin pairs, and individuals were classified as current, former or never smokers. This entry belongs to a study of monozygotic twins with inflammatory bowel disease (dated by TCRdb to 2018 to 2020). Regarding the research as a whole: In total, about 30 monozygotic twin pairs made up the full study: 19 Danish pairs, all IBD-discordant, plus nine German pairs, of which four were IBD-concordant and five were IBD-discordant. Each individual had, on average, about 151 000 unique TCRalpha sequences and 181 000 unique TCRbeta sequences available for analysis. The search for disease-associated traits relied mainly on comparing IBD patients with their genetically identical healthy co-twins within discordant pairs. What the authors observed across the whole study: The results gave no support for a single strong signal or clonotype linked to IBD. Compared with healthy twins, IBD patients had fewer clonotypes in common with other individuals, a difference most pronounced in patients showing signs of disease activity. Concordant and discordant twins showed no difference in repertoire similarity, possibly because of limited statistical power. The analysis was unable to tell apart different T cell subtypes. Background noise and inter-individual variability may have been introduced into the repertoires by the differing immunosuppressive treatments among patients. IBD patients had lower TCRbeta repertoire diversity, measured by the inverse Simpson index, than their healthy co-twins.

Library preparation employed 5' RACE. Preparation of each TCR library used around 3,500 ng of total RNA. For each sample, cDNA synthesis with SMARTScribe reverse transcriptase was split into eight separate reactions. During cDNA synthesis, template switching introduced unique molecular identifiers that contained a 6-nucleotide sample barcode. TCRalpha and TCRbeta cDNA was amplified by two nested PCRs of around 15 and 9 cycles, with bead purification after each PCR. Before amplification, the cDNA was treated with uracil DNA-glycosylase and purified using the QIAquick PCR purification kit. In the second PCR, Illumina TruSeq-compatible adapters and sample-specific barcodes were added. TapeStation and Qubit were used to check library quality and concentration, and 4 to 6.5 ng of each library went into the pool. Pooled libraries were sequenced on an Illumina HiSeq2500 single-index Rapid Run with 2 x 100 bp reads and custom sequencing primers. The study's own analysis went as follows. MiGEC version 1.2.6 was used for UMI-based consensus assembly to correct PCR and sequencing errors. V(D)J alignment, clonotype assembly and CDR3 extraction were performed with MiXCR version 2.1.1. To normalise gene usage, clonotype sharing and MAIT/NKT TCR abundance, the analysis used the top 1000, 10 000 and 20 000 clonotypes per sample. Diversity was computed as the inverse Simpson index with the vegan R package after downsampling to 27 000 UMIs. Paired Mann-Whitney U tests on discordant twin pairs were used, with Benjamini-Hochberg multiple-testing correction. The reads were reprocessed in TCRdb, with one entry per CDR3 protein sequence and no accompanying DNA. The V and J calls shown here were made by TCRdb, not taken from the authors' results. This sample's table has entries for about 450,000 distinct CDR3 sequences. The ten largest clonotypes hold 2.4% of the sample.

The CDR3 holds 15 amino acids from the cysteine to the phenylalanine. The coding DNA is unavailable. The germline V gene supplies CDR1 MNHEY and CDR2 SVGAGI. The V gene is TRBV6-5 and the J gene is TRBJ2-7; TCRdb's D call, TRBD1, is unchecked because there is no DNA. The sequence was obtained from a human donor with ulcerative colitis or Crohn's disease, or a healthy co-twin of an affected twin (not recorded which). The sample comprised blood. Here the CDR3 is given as CASSYLGGGTYEQYF.